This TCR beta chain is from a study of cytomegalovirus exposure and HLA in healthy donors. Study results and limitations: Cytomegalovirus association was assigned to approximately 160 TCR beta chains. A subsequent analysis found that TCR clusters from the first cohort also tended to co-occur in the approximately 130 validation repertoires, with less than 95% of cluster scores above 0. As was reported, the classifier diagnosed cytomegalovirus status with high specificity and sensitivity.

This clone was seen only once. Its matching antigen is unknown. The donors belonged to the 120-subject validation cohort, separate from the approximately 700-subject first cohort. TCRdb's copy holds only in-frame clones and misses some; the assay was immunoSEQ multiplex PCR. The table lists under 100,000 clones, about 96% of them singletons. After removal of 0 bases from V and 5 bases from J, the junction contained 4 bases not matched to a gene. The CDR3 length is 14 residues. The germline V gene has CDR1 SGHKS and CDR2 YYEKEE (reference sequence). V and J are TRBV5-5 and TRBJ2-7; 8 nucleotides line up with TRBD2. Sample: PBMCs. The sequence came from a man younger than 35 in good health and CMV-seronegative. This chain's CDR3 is CASSLGGRTNEQYV. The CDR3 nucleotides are TGTGCCAGCAGCTTGGGCGGGAGGACGAACGAGCAGTACGTC.